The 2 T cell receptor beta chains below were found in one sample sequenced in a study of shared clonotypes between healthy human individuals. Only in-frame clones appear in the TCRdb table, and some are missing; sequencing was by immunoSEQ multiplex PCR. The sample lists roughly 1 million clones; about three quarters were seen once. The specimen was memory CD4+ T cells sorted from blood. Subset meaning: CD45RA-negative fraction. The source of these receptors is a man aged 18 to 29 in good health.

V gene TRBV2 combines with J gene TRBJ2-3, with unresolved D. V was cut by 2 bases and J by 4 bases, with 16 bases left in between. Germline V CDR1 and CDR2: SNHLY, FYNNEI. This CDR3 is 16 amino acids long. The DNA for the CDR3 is TGTGCCAGCAGTGAATACTACGCCTCCCTGCCAGATACGCAGTATTTT. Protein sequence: CASSEYYASLPDTQYF. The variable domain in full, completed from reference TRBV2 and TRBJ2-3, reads EPEVTQTPSHQVTQMGQEVILRCVPISNHLYFYWYRQILGQKVEFLVSFYNNEISEKSEIFDDQFSVERPDGSNFTLKIRSTKLEDSAMYFCASSEYYASLPDTQYFGPGTRLTVL.

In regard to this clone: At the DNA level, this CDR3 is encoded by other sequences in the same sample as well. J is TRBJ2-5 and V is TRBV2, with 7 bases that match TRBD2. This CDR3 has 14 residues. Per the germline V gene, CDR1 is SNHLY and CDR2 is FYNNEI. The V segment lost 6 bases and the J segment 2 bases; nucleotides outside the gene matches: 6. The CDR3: CASRVAGPQETQYF. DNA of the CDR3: TGTGCCAGCAGAGTAGCGGGCCCGCAAGAGACCCAGTACTTC.